This T cell receptor beta chain stems from a study of CD8+CD57+ T cells in acquired aplastic anemia. About the research overall: Sorted CD4+ and CD8+ cell DNA averaged approximately 3.2 ug. Study-level findings and limits: Both patients and controls carried the same twenty-nine CD8+ CDR3 sequences.

About this clonotype itself: Its antigen is unidentified.

Germline-derived CDR1 and CDR2 are LGHNA and YSLEER. V shed 1 base and J shed 8 bases, with 11 bases lying between them. The CDR3 spans 14 residues. It was genomic DNA that served as the template for profiling TCR beta VDJ and CDR3. TCRdb reanalysed the reads using MiXCR and keeps one entry per CDR3 protein. The table includes hundreds of thousands of distinct CDR3 sequences, about a third detected once. Previously, flow cytometry had revealed CD8+CD57+ cell expansion in the patients chosen for sequencing. As a group, the patients uniformly had severe acquired aplastic anemia. Patients had not yet gotten any therapy when their blood was taken for sampling.

This clonotype originated in a human donor with aplastic anemia. The rearrangement links TRBV4-3 to TRBJ1-4; weak D call: TRBD1 (6 bases). Specimen: sorted CD4+, CD8+, or CD8+CD57+ T cells (not recorded which) from PBMCs. The CDR3 here is CASSQGHREEKLFF. DNA of the CDR3: TGCGCCAGCAGCCAAGGACACAGGGAGGAAAAACTGTTTTTT.